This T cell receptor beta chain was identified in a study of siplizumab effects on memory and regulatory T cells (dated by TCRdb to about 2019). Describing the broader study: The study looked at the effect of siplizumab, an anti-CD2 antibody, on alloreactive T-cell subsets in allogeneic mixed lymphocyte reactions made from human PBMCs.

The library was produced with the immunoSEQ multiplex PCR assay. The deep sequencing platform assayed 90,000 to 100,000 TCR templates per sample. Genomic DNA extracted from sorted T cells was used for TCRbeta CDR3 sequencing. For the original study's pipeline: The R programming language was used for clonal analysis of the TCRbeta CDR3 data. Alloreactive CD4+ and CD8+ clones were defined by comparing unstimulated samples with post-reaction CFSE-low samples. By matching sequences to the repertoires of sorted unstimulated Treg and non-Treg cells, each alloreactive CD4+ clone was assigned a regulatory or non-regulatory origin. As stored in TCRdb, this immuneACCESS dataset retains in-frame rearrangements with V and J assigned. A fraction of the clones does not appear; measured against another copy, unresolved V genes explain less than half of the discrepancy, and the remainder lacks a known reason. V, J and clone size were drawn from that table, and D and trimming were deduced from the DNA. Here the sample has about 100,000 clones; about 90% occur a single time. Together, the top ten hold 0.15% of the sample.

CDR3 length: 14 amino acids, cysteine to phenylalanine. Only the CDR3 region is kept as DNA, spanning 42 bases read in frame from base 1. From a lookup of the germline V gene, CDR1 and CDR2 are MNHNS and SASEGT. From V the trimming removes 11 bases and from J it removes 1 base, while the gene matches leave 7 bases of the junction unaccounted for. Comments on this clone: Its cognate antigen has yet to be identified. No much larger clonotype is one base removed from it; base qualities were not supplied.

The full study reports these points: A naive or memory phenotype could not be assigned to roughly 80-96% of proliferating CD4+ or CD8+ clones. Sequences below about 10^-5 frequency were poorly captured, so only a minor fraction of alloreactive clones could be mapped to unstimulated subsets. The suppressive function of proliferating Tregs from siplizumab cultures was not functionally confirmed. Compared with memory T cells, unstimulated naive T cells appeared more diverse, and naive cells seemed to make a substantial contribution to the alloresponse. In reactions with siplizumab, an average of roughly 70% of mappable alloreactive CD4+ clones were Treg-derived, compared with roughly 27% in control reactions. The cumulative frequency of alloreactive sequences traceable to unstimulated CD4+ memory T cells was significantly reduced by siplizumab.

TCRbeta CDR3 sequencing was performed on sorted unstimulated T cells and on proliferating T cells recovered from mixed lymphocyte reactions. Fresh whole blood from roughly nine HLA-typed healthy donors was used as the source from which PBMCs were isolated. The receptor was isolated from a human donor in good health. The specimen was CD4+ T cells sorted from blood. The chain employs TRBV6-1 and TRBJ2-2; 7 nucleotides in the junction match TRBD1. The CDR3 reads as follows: CAALGTVNTGELFF. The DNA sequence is TGTGCCGCCCTAGGGACAGTGAACACCGGGGAGCTGTTTTTT.